The 14 T cell receptor beta chains listed next were all sequenced from one sample in a study of blood T cell repertoires in COVID-19. TCRdb's copy holds only in-frame clones and misses some; the assay was immunoSEQ multiplex PCR. The table lists 150,000 to 200,000 clones, 89% of them singletons. Source material: peripheral blood. These receptors came from a man aged 18 to 30 who had recovered from COVID-19.

J is TRBJ1-2 and V is TRBV6-5; D gene uncertain. Per the germline V gene, CDR1 is MNHEY and CDR2 is SVGAGI. This CDR3 region has 14 residues. V gave up 0 bases and J gave up 8 bases, with 13 bases separating them. CDR3 DNA sequence: TGTGCCAGCAGTTACTCTGGCCCCCCGGGGGGCTACACCTTC. Translating gives CASSYSGPPGGYTF.

The chain combines TRBV30 with TRBJ2-2; unclear D gene. V lost 0 bases and J 4 bases, leaving 6 bases between the germline ends. Germline lookup yields CDR1 GTSNPN and CDR2 SVGIG (reference sequence). The CDR3 is 13 residues long. CDR3 region: CAWSVQSTGELFF. In nucleotides, the CDR3 is TGTGCCTGGAGTGTACAGAGCACCGGGGAGCTGTTTTTT.

On this clone: The sample contains more than one DNA sequence encoding this CDR3. This rearrangement joins TRBV3-1 (or the pseudogene TRBV3-2) to TRBJ2-7; tentative D call: TRBD2 (5 bases). Trimming removed 1 base at V and 7 bases at J, with 5 bases between. The CDR3 sequence is 11 residues long. CDR1 is LGHDT and CDR2 is YNNKEL in the germline V gene (reference sequence). The CDR3 region has the DNA TGTGCCAGCAGCCAAGCGGGGGAGCAGTACTTC. Its protein is CASSQAGEQYF.

The J gene is TRBJ2-1, the V gene TRBV6-4; D remains ambiguous. Trimming shortened V by 4 bases and J by 2 bases, and 12 bases separated the two germline ends. The CDR3 length is 15 residues. Germline V lookup: CDR1 MRHNA, CDR2 SNTAGT. CDR3 sequence: CASSASPGPYNEQFF. CDR3 nucleotide sequence: TGTGCCAGCAGTGCATCTCCAGGTCCCTACAATGAGCAGTTCTTC.

The rearrangement links TRBV4-3 to TRBJ2-7; possible D gene TRBD2, 6 bases. The V and J ends lost 1 base and 4 bases respectively, with 14 bases between them. CDR3 length: 15 residues. CDR1 LGHNA and CDR2 YSLEER come from the germline V gene. The CDR3 bases are TGCGCCAGCAGCCAAGGGAGGGACGCCGGATACGAGCAGTACTTC. This sequence encodes CASSQGRDAGYEQYF.

The chain carries TRBV9 and TRBJ2-1; D is undetermined. The CDR3 has 16 amino acids. The germline CDR1 and CDR2 sequences are SGDLS and YYNGEE. The ends were cut back, 0 bases at V and 7 bases at J, with 17 bases in the middle. The CDR3 region has the DNA TGTGCCAGCAGCGTAGACCCCAGTCCGAGGCGAAATGAGCAGTTCTTC. The encoded protein is CASSVDPSPRRNEQFF.

The CDR3: CSAGKTSGPYEQYF. The DNA for the CDR3 is TGCAGCGCCGGAAAGACTAGCGGACCCTACGAGCAGTACTTC. V gene TRBV29-1 combines with J gene TRBJ2-7; TRBD2 matches at 9 bases. The junction had 9 bases not matched to a gene; V was cut back by 7 bases and J by 2 bases. The CDR3 extends over 14 amino acids. Germline V gene sequence: CDR1 SQVTM, CDR2 ANQGSEA.

The J gene is TRBJ2-3, the V gene TRBV5-6; D unclear. Trimming removed 0 bases at V and 3 bases at J, with 11 bases between. The CDR3 runs 15 residues. Germline CDR1 and CDR2: SGHDT and YYEEEE. DNA of the CDR3: TGTGCCAGCAGCTTGGCGCCGGTTAGTACAGATACGCAGTATTTT. Translation: CASSLAPVSTDTQYF.

The V call is TRBV28, the J call TRBJ1-5; D unclear. The CDR3 has 11 residues. Per the germline V gene, CDR1 is MDHEN and CDR2 is SYDVKM. V was clipped by 6 bases and J by 5 bases, with 5 bases between them. CDR3 DNA: TGTGCCAGCAGCGGGGATCAGCCCCAGCATTTT. Translated: CASSGDQPQHF.

V is TRBV4-3 and J is TRBJ2-1, with TRBD2 matching 7 bases. In germline, CDR1 is LGHNA, CDR2 YSLEER. V dropped 0 bases and J dropped 10; count of bases not matched to a gene: 15. The CDR3 consists of 17 residues. This CDR3 is CASSQDPSGPPSKEQFF. CDR3 sequence (DNA): TGCGCCAGCAGCCAAGATCCTAGCGGACCTCCGAGTAAGGAGCAGTTCTTC.

The J gene is TRBJ2-3, the V gene TRBV30, with 9 bases aligning to TRBD1. The germline V gene has CDR1 GTSNPN and CDR2 SVGIG (reference sequence). V was clipped by 4 bases and J by 2 bases; unmatched bases: 4. This CDR3 contains 14 residues. The CDR3, as DNA: TGTGCCTGGAACAGGGGGCAGGCCACAGATACGCAGTATTTT. Amino acid sequence: CAWNRGQATDTQYF. Variable domain in full (rest from reference TRBV30 and TRBJ2-3): SQTIHQWPATLVQPVGSPLSLECTVEGTSNPNLYWYRQAAGRGLQLLFYSVGIGQISSEVPQNLSASRPQDRQFILSSKKLLLSDSGFYLCAWNRGQATDTQYFGPGTRLTVL.

The chain has TRBV4-1 and TRBJ2-7; no firm D call. This CDR3 comprises 14 residues. The V end lost 9 bases, the J end lost 3 bases, and 18 bases lay between the germline ends. Germline CDR1 reads MGHRA; CDR2 reads YSYEKL. The CDR3 spells CASSFYPENYEQYF. The CDR3, as DNA: TGCGCCAGTTCCTTCTACCCTGAGAACTACGAGCAGTACTTC.

This clone has only one observation. The genes are TRBV11-2 and TRBJ1-1, with D perhaps TRBD1 (6 bases). The CDR3 consists of 13 residues. The germline gives CDR1 SGHAT, CDR2 FQNNGV. Trimming pared 4 bases from V and 3 bases from J, leaving 9 bases between. The CDR3 DNA reads TGTGCCAGCAGCTGGGGGCCGGACACTGAAGCTTTCTTT. This encodes CASSWGPDTEAFF.

This chain links TRBV5-1 with TRBJ1-3; TRBD1 is a possible D gene (6 bases). The CDR3 consists of 16 residues. V lost 5 bases and J 0 bases, leaving 15 bases between the germline ends. CDR1 is SGHRS and CDR2 is YFSETQ in the germline V gene. The CDR3: CASSTVGQSSGNTIYF. The DNA for the CDR3 is TGCGCCAGCAGTACTGTTGGACAGAGCTCTGGAAACACCATATATTTT.